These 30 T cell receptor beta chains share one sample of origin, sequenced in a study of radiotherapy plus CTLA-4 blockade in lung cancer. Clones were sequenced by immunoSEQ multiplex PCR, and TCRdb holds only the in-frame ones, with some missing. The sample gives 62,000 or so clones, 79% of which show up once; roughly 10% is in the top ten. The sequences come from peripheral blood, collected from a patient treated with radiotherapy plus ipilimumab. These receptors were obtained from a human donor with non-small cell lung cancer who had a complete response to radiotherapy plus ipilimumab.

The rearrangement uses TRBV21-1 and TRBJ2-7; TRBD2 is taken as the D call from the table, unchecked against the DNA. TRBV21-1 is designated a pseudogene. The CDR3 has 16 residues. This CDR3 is CASSKDPRLGGHEQYV. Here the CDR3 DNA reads TGTGCCAGCAGCAAAGACCCCCGACTAGGCGGGCACGAGCAGTACGTC.

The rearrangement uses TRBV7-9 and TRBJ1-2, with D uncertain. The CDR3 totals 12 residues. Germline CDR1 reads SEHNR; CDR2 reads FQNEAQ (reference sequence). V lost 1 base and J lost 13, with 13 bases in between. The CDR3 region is CASSLGSMSGTF. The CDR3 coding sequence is TGTGCCAGCAGCTTAGGGTCCATGAGCGGCACCTTC.

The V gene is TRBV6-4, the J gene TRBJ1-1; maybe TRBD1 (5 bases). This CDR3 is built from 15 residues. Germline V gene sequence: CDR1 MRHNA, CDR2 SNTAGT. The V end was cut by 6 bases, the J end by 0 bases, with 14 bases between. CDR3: CASRAGGTLNTEAFF. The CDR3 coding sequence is TGTGCCAGCAGGGCCGGAGGGACCCTGAACACTGAAGCTTTCTTT.

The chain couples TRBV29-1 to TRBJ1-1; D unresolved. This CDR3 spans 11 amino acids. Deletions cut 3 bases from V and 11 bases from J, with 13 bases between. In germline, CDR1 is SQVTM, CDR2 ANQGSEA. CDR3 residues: CSVDQVQRAFF. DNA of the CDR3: TGCAGCGTTGACCAGGTCCAACGGGCTTTCTTT.

The chain's CDR3 is CASSLGSGGARNTQYF. The CDR3 region has the DNA TGTGCCAGCAGCTTAGGAAGCGGGGGGGCCCGGAATACGCAGTATTTT. The V and J genes are TRBV11-2 and TRBJ2-3, with 10 nucleotides matching TRBD2. J gave up 7 bases and V 1 base, and 8 bases lay outside the gene matches. This CDR3 is 16 amino acids long. The germline CDR1 and CDR2 sequences are SGHAT and FQNNGV. Based on the CDR3 plus reference TRBV11-2 and TRBJ2-3, the full variable domain is EAGVAQSPRYKIIEKRQSVAFWCNPISGHATLYWYQQILGQGPKLLIQFQNNGVVDDSQLPKDRFSAERLKGVDSTLKIQPAKLEDSAVYLCASSLGSGGARNTQYFGPGTRLTVL.

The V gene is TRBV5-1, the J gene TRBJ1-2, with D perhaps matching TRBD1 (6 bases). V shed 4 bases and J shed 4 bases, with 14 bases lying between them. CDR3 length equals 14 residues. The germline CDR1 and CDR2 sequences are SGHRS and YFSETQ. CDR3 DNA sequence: TGCGCCAGCAGCACCCAGGGACAACTCTATGGCTACACCTTC. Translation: CASSTQGQLYGYTF.

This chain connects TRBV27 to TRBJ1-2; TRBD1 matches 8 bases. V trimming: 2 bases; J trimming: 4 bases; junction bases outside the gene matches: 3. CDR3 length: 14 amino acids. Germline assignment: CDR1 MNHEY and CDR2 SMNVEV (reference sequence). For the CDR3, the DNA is TGTGCCAGCAGTTTACAGGGGGCGGGCTATGGCTACACCTTC. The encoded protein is CASSLQGAGYGYTF.

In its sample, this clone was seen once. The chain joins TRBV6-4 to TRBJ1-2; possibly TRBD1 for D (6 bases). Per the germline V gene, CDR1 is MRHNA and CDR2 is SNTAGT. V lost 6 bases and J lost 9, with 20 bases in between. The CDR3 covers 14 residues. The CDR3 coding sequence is TGTGCCAGCAGAAAGGACAGCAGCTATGGTAGCTACACCTTC. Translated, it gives CASRKDSSYGSYTF.

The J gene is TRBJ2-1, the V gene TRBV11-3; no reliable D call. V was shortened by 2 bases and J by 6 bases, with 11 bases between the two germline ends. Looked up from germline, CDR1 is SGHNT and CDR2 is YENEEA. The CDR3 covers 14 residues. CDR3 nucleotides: TGTGCCAGCAGCTTATTACTCCCTCGCAATGAGCAGTTCTTC. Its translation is CASSLLLPRNEQFF.

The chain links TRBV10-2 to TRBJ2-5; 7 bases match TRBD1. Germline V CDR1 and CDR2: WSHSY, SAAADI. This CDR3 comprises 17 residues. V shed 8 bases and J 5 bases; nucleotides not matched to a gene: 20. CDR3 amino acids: CASSEGAGLISQETQYF. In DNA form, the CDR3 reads TGCGCCAGCTCCGAGGGGGCAGGGCTCATCTCACAGGAGACCCAGTACTTC.

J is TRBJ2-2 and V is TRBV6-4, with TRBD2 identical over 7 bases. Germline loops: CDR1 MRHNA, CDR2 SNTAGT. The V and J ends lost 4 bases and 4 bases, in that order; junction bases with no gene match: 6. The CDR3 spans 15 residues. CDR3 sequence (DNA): TGTGCCAGCAGTGCAGGCAGGGAGGGCACCGGGGAGCTGTTTTTT. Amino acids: CASSAGREGTGELFF.

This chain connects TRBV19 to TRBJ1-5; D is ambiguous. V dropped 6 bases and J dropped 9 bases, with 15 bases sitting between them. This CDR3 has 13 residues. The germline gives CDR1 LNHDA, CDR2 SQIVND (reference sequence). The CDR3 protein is CASSPPRPRPQHF. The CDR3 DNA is TGTGCCAGTAGCCCTCCCAGGCCACGGCCCCAGCATTTT.

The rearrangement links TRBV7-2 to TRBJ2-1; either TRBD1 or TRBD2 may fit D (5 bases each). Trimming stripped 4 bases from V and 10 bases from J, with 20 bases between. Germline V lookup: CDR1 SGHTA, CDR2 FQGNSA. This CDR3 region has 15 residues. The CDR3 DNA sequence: TGTGCCAGCAGCTCGAAGGGGACCCCAGTCAGGGAGCAGTTCTTC. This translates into CASSSKGTPVREQFF.

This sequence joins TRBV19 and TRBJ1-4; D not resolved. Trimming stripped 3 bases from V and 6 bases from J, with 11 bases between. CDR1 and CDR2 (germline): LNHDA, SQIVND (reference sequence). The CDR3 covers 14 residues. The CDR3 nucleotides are TGTGCCAGTAGTATGGTGGGAGTGGATGAAAAACTGTTTTTT. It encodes CASSMVGVDEKLFF.

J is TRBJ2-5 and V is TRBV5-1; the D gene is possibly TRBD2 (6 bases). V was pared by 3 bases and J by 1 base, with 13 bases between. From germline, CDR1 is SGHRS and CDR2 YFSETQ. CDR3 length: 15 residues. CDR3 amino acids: CASSSLTGSQETQYF. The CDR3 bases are TGCGCCAGCAGCTCCCTTACCGGGAGCCAAGAGACCCAGTACTTC.

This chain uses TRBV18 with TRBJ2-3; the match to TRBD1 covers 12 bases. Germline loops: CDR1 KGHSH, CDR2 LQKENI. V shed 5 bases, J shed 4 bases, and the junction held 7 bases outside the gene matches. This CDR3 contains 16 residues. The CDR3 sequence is CASSSGGQGAADTQYF. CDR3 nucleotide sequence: TGTGCCAGCTCATCGGGGGGACAGGGGGCGGCAGATACGCAGTATTTT. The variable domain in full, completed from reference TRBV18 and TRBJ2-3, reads NAGVMQNPRHLVRRRGQEARLRCSPMKGHSHVYWYRQLPEEGLKFMVYLQKENIIDESGMPKERFSAEFPKEGPSILRIQQVVRGDSAAYFCASSSGGQGAADTQYFGPGTRLTVL.

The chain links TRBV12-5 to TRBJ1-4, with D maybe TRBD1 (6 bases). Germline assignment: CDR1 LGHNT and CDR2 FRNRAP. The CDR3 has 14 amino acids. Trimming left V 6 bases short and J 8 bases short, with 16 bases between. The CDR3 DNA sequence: TGTGCTAGTGGCCAGGGACACGGAGACGAAAAACTGTTTTTT. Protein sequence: CASGQGHGDEKLFF. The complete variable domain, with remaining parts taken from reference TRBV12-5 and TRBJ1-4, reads DARVTQTPRHKVTEMGQEVTMRCQPILGHNTVFWYRQTMMQGLELLAYFRNRAPLDDSGMPKDRFSAEMPDATLATLKIQPSEPRDSAVYFCASGQGHGDEKLFFGSGTQLSVL.

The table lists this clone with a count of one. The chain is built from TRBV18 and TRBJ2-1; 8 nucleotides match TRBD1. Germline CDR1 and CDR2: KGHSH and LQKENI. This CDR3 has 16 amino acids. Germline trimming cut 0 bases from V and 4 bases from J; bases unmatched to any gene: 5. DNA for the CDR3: TGTGCCAGCTCACCACCGCGGCAGGGGGCTTACAATGAGCAGTTCTTC. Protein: CASSPPRQGAYNEQFF.

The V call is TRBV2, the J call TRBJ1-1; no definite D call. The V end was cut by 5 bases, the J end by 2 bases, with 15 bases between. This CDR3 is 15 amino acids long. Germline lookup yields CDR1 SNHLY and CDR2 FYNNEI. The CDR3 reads CASSPPKSSNTEAFF. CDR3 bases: TGTGCCAGCAGTCCCCCGAAGAGTTCCAACACTGAAGCTTTCTTT.

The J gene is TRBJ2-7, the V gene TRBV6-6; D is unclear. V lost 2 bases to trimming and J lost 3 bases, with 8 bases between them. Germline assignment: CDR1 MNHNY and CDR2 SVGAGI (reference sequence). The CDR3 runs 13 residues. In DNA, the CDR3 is TGTGCCAGCAGTTACGTGGGGTACTACGAGCAGTACTTC. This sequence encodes CASSYVGYYEQYF.

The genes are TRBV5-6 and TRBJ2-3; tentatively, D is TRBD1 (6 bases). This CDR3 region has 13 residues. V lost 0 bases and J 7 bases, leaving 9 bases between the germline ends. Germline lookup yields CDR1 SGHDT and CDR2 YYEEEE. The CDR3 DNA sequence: TGTGCCAGCAGCTTGGGTCAGGGGTATACGCAGTATTTT. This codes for CASSLGQGYTQYF.

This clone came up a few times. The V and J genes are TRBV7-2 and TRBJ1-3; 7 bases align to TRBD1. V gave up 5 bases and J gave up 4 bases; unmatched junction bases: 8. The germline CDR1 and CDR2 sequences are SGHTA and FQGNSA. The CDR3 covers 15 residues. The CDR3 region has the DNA TGTGCCAGCAGCCCCTGGACAGGACGGGGAAACACCATATATTTT. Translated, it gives CASSPWTGRGNTIYF.

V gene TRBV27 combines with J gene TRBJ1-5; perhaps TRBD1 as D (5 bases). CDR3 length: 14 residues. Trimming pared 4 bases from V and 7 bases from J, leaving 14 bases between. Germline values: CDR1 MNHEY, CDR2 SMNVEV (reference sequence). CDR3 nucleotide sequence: TGTGCCAGCAGTTCCCCGGGACTCCAACAGCCCCAGCATTTT. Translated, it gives CASSSPGLQQPQHF.

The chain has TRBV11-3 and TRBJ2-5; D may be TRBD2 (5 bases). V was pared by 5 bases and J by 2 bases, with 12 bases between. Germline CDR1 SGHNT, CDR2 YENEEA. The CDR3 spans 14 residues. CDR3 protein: CASSTAGRQETQYF. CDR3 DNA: TGTGCCAGCAGCACCGCGGGCAGACAAGAGACCCAGTACTTC.

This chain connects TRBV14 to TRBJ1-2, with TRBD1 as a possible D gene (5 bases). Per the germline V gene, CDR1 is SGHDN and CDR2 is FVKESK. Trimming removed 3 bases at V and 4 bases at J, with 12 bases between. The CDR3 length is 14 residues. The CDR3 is CASSHLDTRYGYTF. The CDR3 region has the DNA TGTGCCAGCAGCCATTTGGACACGCGCTATGGCTACACCTTC.

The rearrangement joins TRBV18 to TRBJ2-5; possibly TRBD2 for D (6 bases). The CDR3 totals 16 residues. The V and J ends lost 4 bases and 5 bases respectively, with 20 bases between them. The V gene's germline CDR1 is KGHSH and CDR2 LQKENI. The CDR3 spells CASSLYPPGRGETQYF. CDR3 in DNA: TGTGCCAGCTCACTTTACCCCCCCGGCCGGGGGGAGACCCAGTACTTC.

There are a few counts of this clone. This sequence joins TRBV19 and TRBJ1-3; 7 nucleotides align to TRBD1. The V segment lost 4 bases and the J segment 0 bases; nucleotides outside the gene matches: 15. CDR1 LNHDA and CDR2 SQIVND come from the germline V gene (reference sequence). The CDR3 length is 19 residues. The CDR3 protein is CASSTPTGTSKSSGNTIYF. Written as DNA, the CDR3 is TGTGCCAGTAGTACTCCGACAGGGACGTCCAAGAGCTCTGGAAACACCATATATTTT.

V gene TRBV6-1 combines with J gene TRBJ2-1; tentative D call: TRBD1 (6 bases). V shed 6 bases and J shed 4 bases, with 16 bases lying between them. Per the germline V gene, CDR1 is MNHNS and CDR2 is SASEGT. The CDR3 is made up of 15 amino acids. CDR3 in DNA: TGTGCCAGCAGCATGACAGGTCTCACTTACAATGAGCAGTTCTTC. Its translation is CASSMTGLTYNEQFF.

The CDR3 region has the DNA TGCGCCAGCAGTGAACAGGGAAGGGACACTGAAGCTTTCTTT. Protein product: CASSEQGRDTEAFF. The rearrangement uses TRBV10-1 and TRBJ1-1; a possible D gene is TRBD1 (6 bases). This CDR3 has 14 amino acids. The ends were cut back, 3 bases at V and 3 bases at J, with 11 bases in the middle. Germline assignment: CDR1 WNHNN and CDR2 SYGVQD (reference sequence).

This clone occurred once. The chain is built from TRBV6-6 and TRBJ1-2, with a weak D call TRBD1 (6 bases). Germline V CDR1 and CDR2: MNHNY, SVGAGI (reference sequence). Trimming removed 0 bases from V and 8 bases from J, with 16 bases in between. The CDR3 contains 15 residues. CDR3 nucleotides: TGTGCCAGCAGTTACTCGCTGACAGGCCTGGTGGGCTACACCTTC. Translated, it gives CASSYSLTGLVGYTF.